This TCR beta chain comes out of a study of T cell responses to AZD1222 COVID-19 vaccine. Regarding the study as a whole: At 160-218 and 743-854, vaccine-associated CD4 TCRs were dominant, and they spanned spike. Females outnumbered males among donors, who were mostly white British; clonal diversity was possibly underestimated.

Looked up from germline, CDR1 is ENHRY and CDR2 is SYGVKD. V was pared by 2 bases and J by 7 bases, with 8 bases of the junction left unmatched. This CDR3 has 15 amino acids. As for this clone: Antigen: not known.

Some clones are missing from TCRdb's copy, which holds only in-frame ones; the method was immunoSEQ multiplex PCR. The sample lists about 150,000 clones, almost 85% seen once, with 7.9% in the top ten. This sequence joins TRBV10-3 and TRBJ2-1; 7 nucleotides line up with TRBD2. The clonotype was recovered from an adult who received the MenACWY meningococcal vaccine as a control. Here the sequenced sample was peripheral blood, taken 28 days after the second dose of the MenACWY control vaccine. The CDR3 DNA sequence: TGTGCCATCAGTGAGCGCGAGCGGGGTAGGAATGAGCAGTTCTTC. It specifies CAISERERGRNEQFF.